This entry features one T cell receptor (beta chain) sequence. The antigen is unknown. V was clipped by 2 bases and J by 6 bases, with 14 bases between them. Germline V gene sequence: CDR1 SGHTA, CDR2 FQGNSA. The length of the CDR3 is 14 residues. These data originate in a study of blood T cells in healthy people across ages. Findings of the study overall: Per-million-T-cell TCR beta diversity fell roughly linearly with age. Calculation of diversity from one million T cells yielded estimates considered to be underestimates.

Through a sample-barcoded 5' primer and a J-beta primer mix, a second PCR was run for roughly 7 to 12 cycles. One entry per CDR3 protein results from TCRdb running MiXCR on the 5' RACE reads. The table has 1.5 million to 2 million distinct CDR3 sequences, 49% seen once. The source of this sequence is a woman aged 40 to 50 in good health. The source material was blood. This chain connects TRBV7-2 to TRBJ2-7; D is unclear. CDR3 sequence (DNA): TGTGCCAGCAGCTTAAGGTGGGCCAGCGCCGAGCAGTACTTC. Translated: CASSLRWASAEQYF.